These T cell receptor beta chains were read from a single sample in a study of T cell responses to AZD1222 COVID-19 vaccine. Some clones are missing from TCRdb's copy, which holds only in-frame ones; the method was immunoSEQ multiplex PCR. The profile shows around 87,000 clones, roughly 88% of them singletons. The source material was peripheral blood, sampled on day 0 of AZD1222 vaccination. All receptors derive from an adult in good health. The CDR3 runs from the conserved cysteine through the conserved F or W. Each record gives: D gene, V gene, J gene, clone size, CDR3 protein, CDR3 DNA. A D gene is named only where the DNA matches it firmly. Size is omitted from some rows. Given values are once, few, many or a class for expanded clones.

>.|TRBV5-1|TRBJ2-7|.
CASSFHETYEQYF
TGCGCCAGCAGCTTCCACGAGACCTACGAGCAGTACTTC
>.|TRBV6-5|TRBJ1-1|.
CASSNGDMNTEAFF
TGTGCCAGCAGTAACGGAGACATGAACACTGAAGCTTTCTTT
>.|TRBV12-3/TRBV12-4|TRBJ1-4|few
CASSFGEKLFF
TGTGCCAGCAGTTTTGGCGAAAAACTGTTTTTT
>.|TRBV19|TRBJ1-1|once
CASSMTEGRLEAFF
TGTGCCAGTAGTATGACGGAGGGGCGTCTTGAAGCTTTCTTT
>.|TRBV7-2|TRBJ2-5|.
CASSLATSRETQYF
TGTGCCAGCAGCTTAGCGACTTCAAGGGAGACCCAGTACTTC
>.|TRBV27|TRBJ2-7|.
CASRRSTGLSYEQYF
TGTGCCAGCAGACGGAGCACAGGGCTCTCCTACGAGCAGTACTTC
>.|TRBV6-5|TRBJ1-1|.
CATFFLSTEAFF
TGTGCCACCTTCTTTCTATCAACCGAAGCTTTCTTT
>TRBD1|TRBV19|TRBJ1-2|.
CASSLRTGVIAGYTF
TGTGCCAGTAGTCTCCGGACAGGGGTGATTGCTGGCTACACCTTC
>.|TRBV9|TRBJ2-2|.
CASSHSVEPPLTRGGELFF
TGTGCCAGCAGTCACAGCGTAGAACCCCCCCTTACAAGGGGCGGGGAGCTGTTTTTT
>.|TRBV9|TRBJ2-2|.
CASSVQAAGTGELFF
TGTGCCAGCAGCGTACAAGCCGCGGGCACCGGGGAGCTGTTTTTT
>TRBD1|TRBV24-1|TRBJ1-2|.
CATSDQGTVHGYTF
TGTGCCACCAGTGATCAAGGGACAGTTCATGGCTACACCTTC
>.|TRBV28|TRBJ2-5|.
CASSLSPGRPEGEETQYF
TGTGCCAGCAGTCTGTCGCCGGGACGCCCTGAGGGCGAAGAGACCCAGTACTTC
>.|TRBV5-1|TRBJ1-1|.
CASSLGGTREAFF
TGCGCCAGCAGCCTGGGGGGCACGAGGGAAGCTTTCTTT
>.|TRBV28|TRBJ2-6|many
CASSSPGRTGANVLTF
TGTGCCAGCAGCTCCCCGGGGAGGACCGGGGCCAACGTCCTGACTTTC
>TRBD2|TRBV7-3|TRBJ2-1|.
CASSLLAGGPGEQFF
TGTGCCAGCAGCTTACTCGCGGGGGGGCCCGGTGAGCAGTTCTTC
>TRBD1|TRBV19|TRBJ1-2|.
CASSKQDRGVPYGYTF
TGTGCCAGTAGTAAACAAGACAGGGGTGTACCTTATGGCTACACCTTC
>.|TRBV2|TRBJ1-5|once
CASLGQLLGNQPQHF
TGTGCCAGCTTGGGGCAGCTCCTTGGCAATCAGCCCCAGCATTTT
>.|TRBV19|TRBJ1-1|.
CASSIVVATDVNTEAFF
TGTGCCAGTAGTATAGTAGTGGCGACCGACGTGAACACTGAAGCTTTCTTT
>.|TRBV5-4|TRBJ1-2|.
CASSITGLYGYTF
TGTGCCAGCAGCATCACAGGCCTCTATGGCTACACCTTC
>.|TRBV4-3|TRBJ1-1|.
CASSQVSTASDEAFF
TGCGCCAGCAGCCAAGTCAGTACCGCGAGTGATGAAGCTTTCTTT
>.|TRBV4-3|TRBJ2-5|.
CASSQGHAQETQYF
TGCGCCAGCAGCCAAGGTCATGCGCAAGAGACCCAGTACTTC
>.|TRBV6-5|TRBJ1-1|.
CASSRKVAGGTEAFF
TGTGCCAGCAGTCGAAAGGTGGCCGGGGGCACTGAAGCTTTCTTT
>TRBD1|TRBV7-9|TRBJ2-2|.
CASSRPGQGYTGELFF
TGTGCCAGCAGCCGTCCGGGACAGGGCTACACCGGGGAGCTGTTTTTT
>.|TRBV27|TRBJ1-2|.
CASSLSYEGGGYTF
TGTGCCAGCAGTTTATCGTACGAGGGGGGTGGCTACACCTTC
>.|TRBV5-4|TRBJ1-6|.
CASSLGFSPLHF
TGTGCCAGCAGCTTGGGGTTTTCACCCCTCCACTTT
>.|TRBV18|TRBJ1-1|.
CASSPLDRDHTEAFF
TGTGCCAGCTCACCCCTGGACAGAGACCACACTGAAGCTTTCTTT
>TRBD1|TRBV27|TRBJ1-2|once
CASSLGQGNYGYTF
TGTGCCAGCAGTCTCGGACAGGGTAACTATGGCTACACCTTC
>.|TRBV6-6|TRBJ1-2|.
CASSPPRGGGSNYGYTF
TGTGCCAGCAGTCCCCCCCGGGGAGGGGGATCTAACTATGGCTACACCTTC
>.|TRBV15|TRBJ1-2|.
CATSRIGQYGYTF
TGTGCCACCAGCAGAATAGGACAGTATGGCTACACCTTC
>.|TRBV6-5|TRBJ2-5|.
CASRQGLQETQYF
TGTGCCAGCAGGCAAGGGCTCCAAGAGACCCAGTACTTC
>.|TRBV2|TRBJ2-1|.
CASNRVSYNEQFF
TGTGCCAGCAACAGGGTCTCCTACAATGAGCAGTTCTTC
>.|TRBV4-1|TRBJ1-5|.
CASSQEERQPQHF
TGCGCCAGCAGCCAAGAAGAGAGACAGCCCCAGCATTTT
>.|TRBV2|TRBJ1-6|.
CASSESGTRNSPLHF
TGTGCCAGCAGTGAATCCGGGACAAGAAATTCACCCCTCCACTTT
>TRBD2|TRBV23-1|TRBJ2-1|.
CASSQSVASGGASCYEQFF
TGCGCCAGCAGTCAATCGGTAGCTAGCGGGGGGGCCAGTTGTTATGAGCAGTTCTTC
>.|TRBV7-9|TRBJ1-1|.
CASSPRRGKMEAFF
TGTGCCAGCAGCCCCCGGCGAGGGAAGATGGAAGCTTTCTTT
>TRBD2|TRBV4-3|TRBJ2-1|.
CASRSERGGSYNEQFF
TGCGCCAGCAGATCTGAGCGGGGGGGTTCCTACAATGAGCAGTTCTTC
>TRBD2|TRBV12-3/TRBV12-4|TRBJ2-7|once
CASGGGTREQYF
TGTGCCAGCGGGGGAGGGACGCGCGAGCAGTACTTC
>TRBD1|TRBV19|TRBJ1-2|.
CASSIRQGIGYGYTF
TGTGCCAGTAGTATACGACAGGGGATAGGATATGGCTACACCTTC
>TRBD1|TRBV7-9|TRBJ2-5|once
CASSLATGETQETQYF
TGTGCCAGCAGCTTAGCTACAGGGGAGACTCAAGAGACCCAGTACTTC
>.|TRBV19|TRBJ1-5|.
CASNGPGKMPQHF
TGTGCCAGTAACGGACCAGGGAAAATGCCCCAGCATTTT
>TRBD1|TRBV4-3|TRBJ1-6|.
CASSQGDRDYNSPLHF
TGCGCCAGCAGCCAAGGGGACAGGGATTATAATTCACCCCTCCACTTT
>.|TRBV28|TRBJ1-1|.
CASSPLWGLAFF
TGTGCCAGCAGTCCTCTGTGGGGGCTCGCTTTCTTT
>TRBD1|TRBV7-6|TRBJ1-1|few
CASSEQGRTTEAFF
TGTGCCAGCAGCGAACAGGGGAGGACCACTGAAGCTTTCTTT
>.|TRBV27|TRBJ1-5|.
CASSLPGRFAPNSNQPQHF
TGTGCCAGCAGTTTACCCGGACGTTTTGCACCAAATAGCAATCAGCCCCAGCATTTT
>.|TRBV15|TRBJ1-3|.
CATSRETDSRNTIYF
TGTGCCACCAGCAGAGAGACCGACAGTAGAAACACCATATATTTT
>.|TRBV28|TRBJ1-2|.
CASSIPDNYGYTF
TGTGCCAGCAGTATCCCAGACAACTATGGCTACACCTTC
>.|TRBV6-5|TRBJ1-6|.
CASSYSVRLNNSPLHF
TGTGCCAGCAGTTACTCGGTACGGTTGAATAATTCACCCCTCCACTTT
>.|TRBV3-1/TRBV3-2|TRBJ1-2|.
CASSQTYGYTF
TGTGCCAGCAGCCAAACCTATGGCTACACCTTC
>TRBD1|TRBV6-5|TRBJ1-5|.
CASIGQGGQPQHF
TGTGCCAGCATCGGACAGGGGGGTCAGCCCCAGCATTTT
>.|TRBV7-2|TRBJ1-2|few
CASSTSHWGYTF
TGTGCCAGCAGCACTAGTCACTGGGGCTACACCTTC
>TRBD1|TRBV4-2|TRBJ1-5|.
CASSQGVAGGQPQHF
TGTGCCAGCAGCCAAGGGGTGGCAGGGGGTCAGCCCCAGCATTTT
>.|TRBV21-1|TRBJ2-7|.
CASSKAVLLREGGYEQYF
TGTGCCAGCAGCAAAGCTGTCCTACTTAGGGAGGGGGGCTACGAGCAGTACTTC
>.|TRBV7-3|TRBJ1-1|.
CASSNIVNTEAFF
TGTGCCAGCAGTAACATTGTGAACACTGAAGCTTTCTTT